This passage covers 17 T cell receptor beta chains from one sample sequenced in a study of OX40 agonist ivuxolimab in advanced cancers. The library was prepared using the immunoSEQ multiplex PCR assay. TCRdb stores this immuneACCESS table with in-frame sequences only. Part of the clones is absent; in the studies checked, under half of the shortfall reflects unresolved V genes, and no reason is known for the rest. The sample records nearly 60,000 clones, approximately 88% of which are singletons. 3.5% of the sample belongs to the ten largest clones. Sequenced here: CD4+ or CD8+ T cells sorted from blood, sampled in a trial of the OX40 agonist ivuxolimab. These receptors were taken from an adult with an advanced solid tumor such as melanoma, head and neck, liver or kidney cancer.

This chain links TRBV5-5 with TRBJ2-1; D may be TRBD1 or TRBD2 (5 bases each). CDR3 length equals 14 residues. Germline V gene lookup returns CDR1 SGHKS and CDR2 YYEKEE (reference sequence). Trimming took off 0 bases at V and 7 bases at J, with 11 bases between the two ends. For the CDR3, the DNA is TGTGCCAGCAGCTTGGAGTGGGGGAGTAATGAGCAGTTCTTC. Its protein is CASSLEWGSNEQFF. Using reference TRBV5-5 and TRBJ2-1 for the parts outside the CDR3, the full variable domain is DAGVTQSPTHLIKTRGQQVTLRCSPISGHKSVSWYQQVLGQGPQFIFQYYEKEERGRGNFPDRFSARQFPNYSSELNVNALLLGDSALYLCASSLEWGSNEQFFGPGTRLTVL.

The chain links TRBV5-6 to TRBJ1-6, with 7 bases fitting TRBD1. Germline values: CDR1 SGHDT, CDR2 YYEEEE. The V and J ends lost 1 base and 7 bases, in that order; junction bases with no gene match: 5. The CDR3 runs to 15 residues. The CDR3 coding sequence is TGTGCCAGCAGCTTGTTAACAGGGGAGAATTCACCCCTCCACTTT. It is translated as CASSLLTGENSPLHF.

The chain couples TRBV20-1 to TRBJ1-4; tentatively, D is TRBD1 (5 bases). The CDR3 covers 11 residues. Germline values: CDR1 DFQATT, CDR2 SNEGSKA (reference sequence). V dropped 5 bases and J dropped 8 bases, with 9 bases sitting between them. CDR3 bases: TGCAGTGCTTACGAGGGGGAAAAACTGTTTTTT. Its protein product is CSAYEGEKLFF.

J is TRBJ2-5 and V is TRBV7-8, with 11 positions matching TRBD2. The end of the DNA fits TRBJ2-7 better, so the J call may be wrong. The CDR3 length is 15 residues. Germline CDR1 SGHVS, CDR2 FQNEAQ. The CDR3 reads CASSLRLAGTYEQYF. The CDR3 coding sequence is TGTGCCAGCAGCTTGCGACTAGCGGGGACCTACGAGCAGTACTTC.

The CDR3 DNA reads as TGTGCCAGCAGCAGCAACTCCCCTGAGCAGTTCTTC. The encoded protein is CASSSNSPEQFF. V gene TRBV7-2 combines with J gene TRBJ2-1; D is unresolved. V was shortened by 5 bases and J by 9 bases, with 11 bases between the two germline ends. Germline loops: CDR1 SGHTA, CDR2 FQGNSA. The CDR3 loop spans 12 amino acids.

The CDR3 DNA reads as TGTGCCAGCAGCCCCTTCACCGGAGATACGCAGTATTTT. Translating it yields CASSPFTGDTQYF. The rearrangement links TRBV7-3 to TRBJ2-3; no firm D call. Trimming cost V 5 bases and J 5 bases, with 11 bases left between them. Germline CDR1 and CDR2: SGHTA and FQGTGA. This CDR3 spans 13 amino acids.

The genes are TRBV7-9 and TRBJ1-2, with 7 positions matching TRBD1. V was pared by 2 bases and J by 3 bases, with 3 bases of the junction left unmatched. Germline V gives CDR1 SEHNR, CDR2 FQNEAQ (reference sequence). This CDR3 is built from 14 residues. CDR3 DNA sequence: TGTGCCAGCAGCTTAACCGGACAGGACTATGGCTACACCTTC. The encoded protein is CASSLTGQDYGYTF.

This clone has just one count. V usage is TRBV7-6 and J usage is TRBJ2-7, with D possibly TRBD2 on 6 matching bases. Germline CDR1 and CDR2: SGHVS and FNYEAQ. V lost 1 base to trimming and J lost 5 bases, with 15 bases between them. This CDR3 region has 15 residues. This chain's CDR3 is CASSLGGLLGDEQYF. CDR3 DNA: TGTGCCAGCAGCTTAGGGGGACTCCTCGGCGACGAGCAGTACTTC. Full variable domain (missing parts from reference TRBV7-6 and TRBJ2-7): GAGVSQSPRYKVTKRGQDVALRCDPISGHVSLYWYRQALGQGPEFLTYFNYEAQQDKSGLPNDRFSAERPEGSISTLTIQRTEQRDSAMYRCASSLGGLLGDEQYFGPGTRLTVT.

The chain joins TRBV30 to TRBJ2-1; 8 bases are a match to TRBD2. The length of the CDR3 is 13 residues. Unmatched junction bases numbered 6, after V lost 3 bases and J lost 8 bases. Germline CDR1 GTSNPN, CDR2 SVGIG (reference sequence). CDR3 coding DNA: TGTGCCTGGAGGACTAGCGTACGGGATGAGCAGTTCTTC. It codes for CAWRTSVRDEQFF.

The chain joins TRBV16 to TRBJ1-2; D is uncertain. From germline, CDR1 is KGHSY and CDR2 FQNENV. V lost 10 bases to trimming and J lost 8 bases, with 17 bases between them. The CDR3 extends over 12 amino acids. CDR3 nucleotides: TGTGCCACCCGCCCAACCCTGACAGGCTACACCTTC. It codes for CATRPTLTGYTF.

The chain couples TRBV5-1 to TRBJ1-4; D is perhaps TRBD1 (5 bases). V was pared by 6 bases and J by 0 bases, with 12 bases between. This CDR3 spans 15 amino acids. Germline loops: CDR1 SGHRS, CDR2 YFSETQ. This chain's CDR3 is CASTRDSATNEKLFF. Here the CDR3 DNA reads TGCGCCAGCACCAGAGACAGCGCAACTAATGAAAAACTGTTTTTT.

The CDR3 loop reads CASSFLAGVALEQFF. The CDR3 nucleotides are TGTGCCAGCAGCTTTTTGGCGGGAGTGGCACTCGAGCAGTTCTTC. The J gene is TRBJ2-1, the V gene TRBV7-9; 7 nucleotides align to TRBD2. CDR1 and CDR2 from the germline V gene are SEHNR and FQNEAQ (reference sequence). There are 15 residues in the CDR3. Germline trimming cut 3 bases from V and 10 bases from J; bases unmatched to any gene: 12.

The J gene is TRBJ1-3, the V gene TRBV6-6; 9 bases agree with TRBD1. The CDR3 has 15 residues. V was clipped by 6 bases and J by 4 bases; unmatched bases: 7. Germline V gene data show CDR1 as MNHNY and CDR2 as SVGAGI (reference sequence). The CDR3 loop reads CASSGTGRTGNTIYF. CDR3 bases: TGTGCCAGCAGCGGGACAGGGCGGACAGGAAACACCATATATTTT.

This CDR3 is CASSLAAGGITYEQYF. DNA for the CDR3: TGTGCCAGCAGCTTGGCCGCAGGGGGAATTACCTACGAGCAGTACTTC. The J gene is TRBJ2-7, the V gene TRBV5-4; 7 bases line up with TRBD1. The CDR3 runs 16 residues. The V and J ends lost 0 bases and 2 bases, in that order; junction bases with no gene match: 8. Germline V gene data show CDR1 as SGHNT and CDR2 as YYREEE (reference sequence).

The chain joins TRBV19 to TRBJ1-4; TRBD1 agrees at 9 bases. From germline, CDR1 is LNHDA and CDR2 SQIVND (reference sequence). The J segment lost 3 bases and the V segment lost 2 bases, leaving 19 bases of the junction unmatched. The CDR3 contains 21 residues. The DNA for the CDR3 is TGTGCCAGTAGTATAAATGGGGAGAGGGACAGGGTAATCGAAGCTAATGAAAAACTGTTTTTT. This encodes CASSINGERDRVIEANEKLFF.

The CDR3 nucleotides read TGCAGCGTTGAAGGGGTAGCGGGAGTTGGGGGGTACCAAGAGACCCAGTACTTC. Its translation is CSVEGVAGVGGYQETQYF. The genes are TRBV29-1 and TRBJ2-5, with 9 positions matching TRBD2. Germline-derived CDR1 and CDR2 are SQVTM and ANQGSEA. The CDR3 is 18 residues long. V shed 1 base and J 0 bases; nucleotides not matched to a gene: 12.

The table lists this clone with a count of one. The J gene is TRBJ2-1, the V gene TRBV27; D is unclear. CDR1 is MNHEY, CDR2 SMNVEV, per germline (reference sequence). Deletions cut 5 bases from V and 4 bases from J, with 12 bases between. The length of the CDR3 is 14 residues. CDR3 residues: CASSVRATYNEQFF. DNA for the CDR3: TGTGCCAGCAGTGTCAGAGCCACATACAATGAGCAGTTCTTC.